This T cell receptor beta chain stems from a study of OX40 agonist ivuxolimab in advanced cancers. At the level of the study: While on treatment, patients had intravenous ivuxolimab at 0.01 to 10 mg/kg every 2 weeks. Therapy given before enrollment (anti-PD-1, anti-PD-L1 or anti-CTLA-4) was allowed, and 35% to 45% had some.

This clone was detected only a few times. The antigen remains undetermined. Profiled with immunoSEQ multiplex PCR; TCRdb holds only in-frame clones, not every one. The table lists tens of thousands of clones, under 85% of them singletons. The study, taken as a whole, reports: CD8+ T cells were the subset that, on average, had more expanded clones than CD4+. At 0.1 to 3.0 mg/kg and by week 6, CD4+ and CD8+ T cells in the blood had expanded clonally.

The sequence came from an adult with an advanced solid tumor such as melanoma, head and neck, liver or kidney cancer. The specimen was CD4+ or CD8+ T cells sorted from blood, collected in a trial of the OX40 agonist ivuxolimab.

In DNA, the CDR3 is TGTGCCAGCAGCCCCATTGGGCGCCCAGATACGCAGTATTTT. Translated: CASSPIGRPDTQYF. The chain recombines TRBV11-3 with TRBJ2-3, with unresolved D. The CDR3 totals 14 residues. Trimming took 5 bases from V and 4 from J, leaving 13 bases between them. Per the germline V gene, CDR1 is SGHNT and CDR2 is YENEEA.